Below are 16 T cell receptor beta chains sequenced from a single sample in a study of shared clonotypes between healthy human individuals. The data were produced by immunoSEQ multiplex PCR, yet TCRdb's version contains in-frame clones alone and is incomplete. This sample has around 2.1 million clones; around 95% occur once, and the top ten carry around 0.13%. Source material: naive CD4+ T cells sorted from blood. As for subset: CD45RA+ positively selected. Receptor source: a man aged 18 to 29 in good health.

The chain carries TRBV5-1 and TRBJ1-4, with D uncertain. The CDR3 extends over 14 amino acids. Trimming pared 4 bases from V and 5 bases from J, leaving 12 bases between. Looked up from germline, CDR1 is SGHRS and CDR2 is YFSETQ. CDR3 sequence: CASSDNRVNEKLFF. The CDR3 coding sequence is TGCGCCAGCAGCGATAACCGGGTGAATGAAAAACTGTTTTTT.

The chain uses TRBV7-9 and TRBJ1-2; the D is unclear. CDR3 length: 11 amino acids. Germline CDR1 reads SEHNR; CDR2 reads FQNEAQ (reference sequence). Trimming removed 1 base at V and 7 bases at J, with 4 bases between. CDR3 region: CASSLEVGYTF. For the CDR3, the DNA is TGTGCCAGCAGCTTAGAGGTTGGCTACACCTTC. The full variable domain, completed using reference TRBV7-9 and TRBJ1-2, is DTGVSQNPRHKITKRGQNVTFRCDPISEHNRLYWYRQTLGQGPEFLTYFQNEAQLEKSRLLSDRFSAERPKGSFSTLEIQRTEQGDSAMYLCASSLEVGYTFGSGTRLTVV.

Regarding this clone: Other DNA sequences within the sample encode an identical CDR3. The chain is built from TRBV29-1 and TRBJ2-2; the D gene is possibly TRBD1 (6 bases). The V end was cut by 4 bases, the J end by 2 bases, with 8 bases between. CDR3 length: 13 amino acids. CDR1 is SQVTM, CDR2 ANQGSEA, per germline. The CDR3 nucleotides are TGCAGCGTTGGGACAGCAAACACCGGGGAGCTGTTTTTT. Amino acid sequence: CSVGTANTGELFF.

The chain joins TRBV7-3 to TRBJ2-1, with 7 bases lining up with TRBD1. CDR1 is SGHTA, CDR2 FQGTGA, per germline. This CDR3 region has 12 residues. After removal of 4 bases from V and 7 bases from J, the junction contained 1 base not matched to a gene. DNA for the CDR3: TGTGCCAGCAGCTACAGGGGTAATGAGCAGTTCTTC. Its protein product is CASSYRGNEQFF.

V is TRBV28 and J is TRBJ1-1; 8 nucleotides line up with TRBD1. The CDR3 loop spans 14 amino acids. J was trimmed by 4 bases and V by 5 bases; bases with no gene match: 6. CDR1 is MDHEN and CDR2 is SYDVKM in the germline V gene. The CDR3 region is CASSGQGARTEAFF. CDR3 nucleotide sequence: TGTGCCAGCAGTGGTCAGGGGGCACGCACTGAAGCTTTCTTT.

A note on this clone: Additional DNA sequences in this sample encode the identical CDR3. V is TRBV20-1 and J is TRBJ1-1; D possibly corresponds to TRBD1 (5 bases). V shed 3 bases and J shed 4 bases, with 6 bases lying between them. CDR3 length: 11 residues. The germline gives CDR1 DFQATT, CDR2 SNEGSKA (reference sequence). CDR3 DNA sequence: TGCAGTGCTAGCGGGGCCACTGAAGCTTTCTTT. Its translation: CSASGATEAFF.

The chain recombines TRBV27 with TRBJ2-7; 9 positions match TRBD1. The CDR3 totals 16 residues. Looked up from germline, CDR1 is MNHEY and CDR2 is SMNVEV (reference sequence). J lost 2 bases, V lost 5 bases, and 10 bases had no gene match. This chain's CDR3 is CASSPDGTGLTYEQYF. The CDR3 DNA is TGTGCCAGCAGTCCAGACGGGACAGGGCTCACCTACGAGCAGTACTTC.

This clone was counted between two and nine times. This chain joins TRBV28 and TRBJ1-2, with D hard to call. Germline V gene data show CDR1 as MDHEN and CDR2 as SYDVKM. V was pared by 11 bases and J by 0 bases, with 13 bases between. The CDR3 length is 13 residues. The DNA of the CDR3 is TGTGCCGCGGAAGACCGAGCTAACTATGGCTACACCTTC. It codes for CAAEDRANYGYTF.

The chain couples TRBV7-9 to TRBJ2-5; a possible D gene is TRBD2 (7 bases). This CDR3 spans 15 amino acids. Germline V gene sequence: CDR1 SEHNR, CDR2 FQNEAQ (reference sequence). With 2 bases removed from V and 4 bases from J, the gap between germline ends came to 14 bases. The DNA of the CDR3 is TGTGCCAGCAGCTTATTTGCGGCGGGGGCAGAGACCCAGTACTTC. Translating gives CASSLFAAGAETQYF.

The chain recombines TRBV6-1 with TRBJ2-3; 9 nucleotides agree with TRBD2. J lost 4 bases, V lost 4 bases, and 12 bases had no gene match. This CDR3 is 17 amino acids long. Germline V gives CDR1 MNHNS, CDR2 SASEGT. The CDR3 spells CASSGGGGRALSDTQYF. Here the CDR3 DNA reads TGTGCCAGCAGTGGTGGGGGCGGGAGGGCCCTCTCAGATACGCAGTATTTT.

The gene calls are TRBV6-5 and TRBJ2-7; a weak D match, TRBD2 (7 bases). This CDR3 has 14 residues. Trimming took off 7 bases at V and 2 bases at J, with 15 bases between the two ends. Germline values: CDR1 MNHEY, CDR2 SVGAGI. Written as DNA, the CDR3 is TGTGCCAGCAATAGAAGGGGGGGCACCTACGAGCAGTACTTC. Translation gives CASNRRGGTYEQYF.

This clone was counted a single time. CDR3 region: CASRLPGGWGYTF. Written as DNA, the CDR3 is TGTGCCAGCAGATTACCAGGGGGCTGGGGCTACACCTTC. The chain links TRBV6-5 to TRBJ1-2, with 8 positions matching TRBD1. Unmatched junction bases numbered 8, after V lost 6 bases and J lost 8 bases. There are 13 residues in the CDR3. Germline CDR1 and CDR2: MNHEY and SVGAGI.

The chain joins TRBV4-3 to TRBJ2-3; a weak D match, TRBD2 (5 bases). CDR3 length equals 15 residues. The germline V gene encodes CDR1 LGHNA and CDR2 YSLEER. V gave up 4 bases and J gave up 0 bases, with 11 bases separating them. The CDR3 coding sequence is TGCGCCAGCAGCCGAGCGGCTGAAAGCACAGATACGCAGTATTTT. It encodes CASSRAAESTDTQYF.

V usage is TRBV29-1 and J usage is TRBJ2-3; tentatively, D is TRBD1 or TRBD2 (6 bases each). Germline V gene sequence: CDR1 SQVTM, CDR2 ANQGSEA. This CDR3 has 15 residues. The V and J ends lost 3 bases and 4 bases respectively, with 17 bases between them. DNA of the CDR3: TGCAGCGTTGAGAGGGGGGCCCTCGACGCAGATACGCAGTATTTT. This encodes CSVERGALDADTQYF.

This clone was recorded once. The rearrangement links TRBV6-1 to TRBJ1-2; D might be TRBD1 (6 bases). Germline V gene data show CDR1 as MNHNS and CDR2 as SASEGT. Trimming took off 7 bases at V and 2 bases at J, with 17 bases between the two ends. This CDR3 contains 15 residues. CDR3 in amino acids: CASILHRELNYGYTF. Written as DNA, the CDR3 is TGTGCCAGCATCTTGCACAGGGAATTGAACTATGGCTACACCTTC.

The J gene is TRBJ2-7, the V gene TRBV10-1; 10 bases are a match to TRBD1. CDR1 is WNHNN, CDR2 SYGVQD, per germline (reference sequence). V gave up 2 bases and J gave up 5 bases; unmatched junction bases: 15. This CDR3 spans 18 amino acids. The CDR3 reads CASSEPAPGQGKDDEQYF. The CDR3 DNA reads TGCGCCAGCAGTGAGCCCGCCCCGGGACAGGGGAAGGACGACGAGCAGTACTTC.